Listed here are 5 T cell receptor beta chains from one sample, sequenced in a study of OX40 agonist ivuxolimab in advanced cancers. The protocol was immunoSEQ multiplex PCR, while the TCRdb copy is restricted to in-frame clones and leaves out a portion. The sample holds about 74,000 clones; 84% are singletons and the top ten take around 2.1%. Sequencing used CD4+ or CD8+ T cells sorted from blood, obtained in a trial of the OX40 agonist ivuxolimab. These receptors came from an adult with an advanced solid tumor such as melanoma, head and neck, liver or kidney cancer.

The chain recombines TRBV20-1 with TRBJ2-1; D is unresolved. This CDR3 comprises 11 residues. Trimming shortened V by 1 base and J by 12 bases, and 10 bases separated the two germline ends. CDR1 DFQATT and CDR2 SNEGSKA come from the germline V gene (reference sequence). The CDR3 coding sequence is TGCAGTGCTAGAGCTCTTGGTCGGCAGTTCTTC. It specifies CSARALGRQFF.

This clone appeared a few times. The chain is built from TRBV6-6 and TRBJ1-3; no firm D call. CDR1 is MNHNY, CDR2 SVGAGI, per germline (reference sequence). This CDR3 spans 12 amino acids. V was trimmed by 10 bases and J by 0 bases, leaving 7 bases between them. The CDR3 DNA is TGTGCCACTACAACCTCTGGAAACACCATATATTTT. This encodes CATTTSGNTIYF.

This clone appeared once. J is TRBJ2-5 and V is TRBV2; no firm D call. The germline V and J ends were trimmed by 7 bases and 5 bases, with 20 bases remaining between them. Germline loops: CDR1 SNHLY, CDR2 FYNNEI. This CDR3 has 15 residues. In DNA, the CDR3 is TGTGCCAGCAAGAGTCATGGGGTGACTCGGGAGACCCAGTACTTC. Its translation: CASKSHGVTRETQYF.

This rearrangement joins TRBV28 to TRBJ1-2; D unresolved. V was pared by 4 bases and J by 4 bases, with 13 bases between. CDR1 MDHEN and CDR2 SYDVKM come from the germline V gene. The CDR3 totals 14 residues. In DNA form, the CDR3 reads TGTGCCAGCAGTTCCTCCTTGAAGCCCTATGGCTACACCTTC. It codes for CASSSSLKPYGYTF.

This clone was seen just once. V gene TRBV6-6 combines with J gene TRBJ2-3, with 7 bases lining up with TRBD2. CDR1 MNHNY and CDR2 SVGAGI come from the germline V gene (reference sequence). This CDR3 is 13 amino acids long. The V segment lost 5 bases and the J segment 5 bases; nucleotides outside the gene matches: 4. The CDR3 bases are TGTGCCAGCAGTCGGGGGGTTGGAGATACGCAGTATTTT. Translation gives CASSRGVGDTQYF.